The clone carrying this T cell receptor beta chain was detected once. What it binds is unknown. The ends lost 6 bases at V and 8 bases at J; junction bases unmatched: 8. This CDR3 is 14 amino acids long. Germline values: CDR1 LNHDA, CDR2 SQIVND (reference sequence). Use of 60 Vbeta and 13 Jbeta primers characterized the PCR. Libraries were prepared by immunoSEQ multiplex PCR; TCRdb keeps only in-frame clonotypes and omits some of them. Of some 89,000 clones in the sample, about two thirds are singletons; the top ten hold approximately 9%. The data belong to a study of cytomegalovirus exposure and HLA in healthy donors. Study in general: One earlier analysis, a look at 200 million or so T cells, found some 100 million unique TCR beta sequences.

Study-wide findings and caveats: There were some public TCRs occurring in many donors, but most TCR sequences were rare. For most TCR beta V segments, an earlier analysis put the productive rate at about 87% or about 30% of the time. Investigators reported about 160 TCR beta chains as tied to cytomegalovirus.

The chain links TRBV19 to TRBJ1-4, with TRBD1 matching over 8 bases. Material for sequencing was PBMCs. The TCR was taken from a man in his sixties in good health and CMV-seronegative. In DNA, the CDR3 is TGTGCCAGTAGGAAGACAGGGGAGGGAGAAAAACTGTTTTTT. Translating it yields CASRKTGEGEKLFF.